Detailed here is one T cell receptor beta chain. Its antigen remains unidentified. Primers for the PCR totalled 60 Vbeta and 13 Jbeta. As handled by the study authors: A follow-up analysis tallied tens of millions of unique TCR beta chains, some 11 million shared. Sequenced by immunoSEQ multiplex PCR; TCRdb stores in-frame clones only, minus some. The V and J calls and clone size were taken over from that table, and D and trimming were inferred from the DNA. This sample yields about 80,000 clones, of which approximately 67% are seen a single time; about 4.2% belongs to the top ten. These data originate in a study of cytomegalovirus exposure and HLA in healthy donors. Study results and caveats: The study recorded 160 or so TCR beta chains that were cytomegalovirus-associated.

The CDR3 runs to 13 residues. The germline V gene has CDR1 LNHDA and CDR2 SQIVND (reference sequence). V was pared by 1 base and J by 6 bases, with 10 bases between. The clonotype originates from a male donor in good health and CMV-seropositive. V usage is TRBV19 and J usage is TRBJ2-7, with D perhaps matching TRBD1 (5 bases). Sequencing was done on a sample of PBMCs. This CDR3 reads CASSIALRGEQYF. CDR3 coding DNA: TGTGCCAGTAGTATAGCCCTAAGGGGCGAGCAGTACTTC.